This TCR beta chain was sequenced for a study of shared clonotypes between healthy human individuals. The protocol was immunoSEQ multiplex PCR, while the TCRdb copy is restricted to in-frame clones and leaves out a portion. The sample lists hundreds of thousands of clones, approximately 96% seen once, with over 0.09% in the top ten. Trimming removed 4 bases from V and 5 bases from J, with 18 bases in between. The CDR3 is made up of 16 amino acids. Germline V gene lookup returns CDR1 SGHRS and CDR2 YFSETQ. Terminally differentiated effector memory CD45RA+ cells were excluded from the naive CD8 cells, which were CD45RO-negative and positively selected for CCR7. Only Caucasian adults living in Nashville, Tennessee made up the donor group. Study-wide points: Enrolling few donors narrowed the genetic and exposure-history diversity that was represented.

Concerning this clone itself: Antigen unknown.

Sequencing was carried out using naive CD8+ T cells sorted from blood. The TCR sequence derives from a woman aged 25 to 39 in good health. The V gene is TRBV5-1, the J gene TRBJ1-4; the D gene is possibly TRBD1 (5 bases). CDR3 nucleotide sequence: TGCGCCAGCAGCCAACGTGGGACCGCCCGGAATGAAAAACTGTTTTTT. Encoded protein: CASSQRGTARNEKLFF.